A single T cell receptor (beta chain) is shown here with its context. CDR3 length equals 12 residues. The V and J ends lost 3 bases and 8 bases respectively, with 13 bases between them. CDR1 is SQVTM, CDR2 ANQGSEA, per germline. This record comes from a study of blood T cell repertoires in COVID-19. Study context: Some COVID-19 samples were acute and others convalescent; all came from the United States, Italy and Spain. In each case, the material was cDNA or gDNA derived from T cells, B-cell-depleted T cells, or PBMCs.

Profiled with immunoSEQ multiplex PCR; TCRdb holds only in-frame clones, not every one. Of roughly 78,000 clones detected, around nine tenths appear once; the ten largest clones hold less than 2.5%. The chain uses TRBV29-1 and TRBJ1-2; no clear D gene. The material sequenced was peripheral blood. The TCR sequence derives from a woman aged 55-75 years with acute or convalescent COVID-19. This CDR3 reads CSVELGGHGYTF. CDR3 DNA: TGCAGCGTTGAGCTCGGAGGTCACGGCTACACCTTC.